These T cell receptor beta chains were read from a single sample in a study of cytomegalovirus exposure and HLA in healthy donors. Using immunoSEQ multiplex PCR, the repertoire was profiled, and TCRdb retains in-frame clones only, with some absent. The repertoire holds 150,000 to 200,000 clones, roughly three quarters seen once, with roughly 1.6% in the top ten. Material: PBMCs. The receptors stem from a woman aged 50 to 60 in good health and CMV-seronegative. Both conserved end residues are part of each CDR3. A D gene is named only where the DNA matches it firmly. Not all rows give a size; the values are once, few, many and, for expanded clones, a class.

DNA	CDR3	size	V	J	D
TGTGCCAGCAGCCATAGGACAGGGACAGATACGCAGTATTTT	CASSHRTGTDTQYF	NA	TRBV7-3	TRBJ2-3	TRBD1
TGTGCCAGCTCACCACTGAGTGCAGGGTATAATTCACCCCTCCACTTT	CASSPLSAGYNSPLHF	NA	TRBV18	TRBJ1-6	NA
TGTGCCAGCAGCTTAGAATCTGGTCGGGGTGGCTACACCTTC	CASSLESGRGGYTF	NA	TRBV7-6	TRBJ1-2	NA
TGTGCCAGCAGTTACCCTAGCGGGGCCTCCTACGAGCAGTACTTC	CASSYPSGASYEQYF	NA	TRBV6-6	TRBJ2-7	TRBD2
TGTGCCACCAGCAGAGGCGCCAGGGAAGGACAGCCCCAGCATTTT	CATSRGAREGQPQHF	NA	TRBV15	TRBJ1-5	NA
TGCAGCGCGCGAACCCAGGGGAATACTGAAGCTTTCTTT	CSARTQGNTEAFF	once	TRBV29-1	TRBJ1-1	NA
TGTGCCAGCAGTTACGCGGGACAGGGGTTCCACGAGCAGTACTTC	CASSYAGQGFHEQYF	NA	TRBV6-5	TRBJ2-7	TRBD1
TGCGCCAGCAGCTGGGGGGGGACTAGCGGGAGAGGTGAGCAGTACTTC	CASSWGGTSGRGEQYF	NA	TRBV5-1	TRBJ2-7	TRBD2
TGCGCCAGCAGCTTGGTGGGACAGACGGCCGGCACCATATATTTT	CASSLVGQTAGTIYF	NA	TRBV5-1	TRBJ1-3	TRBD1
TGTGCCAGCAGTGGTCCGGGACAGGGCCACTATGGCTACACCTTC	CASSGPGQGHYGYTF	once	TRBV28	TRBJ1-2	TRBD1
TGTGCCAGCAGCCCCGGTAGGAACACTGAAGCTTTCTTT	CASSPGRNTEAFF	NA	TRBV11-2	TRBJ1-1	NA
TGCGCCAGCAGCCCCGGACAGCCGTTTAGCAATCAGCCCCAGCATTTT	CASSPGQPFSNQPQHF	NA	TRBV5-1	TRBJ1-5	NA
TGTGCCAGCAGCCTAGTTAGCGGGGGAAGGACCTACAATGAGCAGTTCTTC	CASSLVSGGRTYNEQFF	NA	TRBV7-2	TRBJ2-1	TRBD2
TGTGCCAGCAGCTTGGCACAGTCCTACGAGCAGTACTTC	CASSLAQSYEQYF	once	TRBV11-3	TRBJ2-7	NA
TGTGCCAGCAGTTACAGGACTAGCGGCTACAATGAGCAGTTCTTC	CASSYRTSGYNEQFF	few	TRBV6-5	TRBJ2-1	TRBD2
TGTGCCAGTAGTACCTCGACAGATGGCTACACCTTC	CASSTSTDGYTF	NA	TRBV19	TRBJ1-2	NA
TGCGCCAGCAGCTTGGGGGGGGGACTAGCGGGAGGAGAATACAATGAGCAGTTCTTC	CASSLGGGLAGGEYNEQFF	NA	TRBV5-1	TRBJ2-1	TRBD2
TGTGCCAGCAGCCCCATAGGGGGACAGGGGACTCAGCCCCAGCATTTT	CASSPIGGQGTQPQHF	once	TRBV7-8	TRBJ1-5	TRBD1
TGTGCCAGCAGCTCTAGCGGGAGCGGGGGGACCCAGTACTTC	CASSSSGSGGTQYF	NA	TRBV7-2	TRBJ2-5	TRBD2
TGTGCCAGCAGCTTACTGGGGCAGGGTAACAATCAGCCCCAGCATTTT	CASSLLGQGNNQPQHF	NA	TRBV7-2	TRBJ1-5	NA
TGCGCCAGCAGCCGAGCCGGACAGGGAGTAGCAGATACGCAGTATTTT	CASSRAGQGVADTQYF	NA	TRBV5-1	TRBJ2-3	TRBD1
TGCAGCGTCGGGTTCACAGATACGCAGTATTTT	CSVGFTDTQYF	NA	TRBV29-1	TRBJ2-3	NA
TGTGCCAGCAGTTACGACTCCCGGGGGTTAGTTCGGACCCAGTACTTC	CASSYDSRGLVRTQYF	NA	TRBV6-6	TRBJ2-5	NA
TGTGCCAGCAGTGAAGTTCCGACTGAAGCTTTCTTT	CASSEVPTEAFF	NA	TRBV6-1	TRBJ1-1	NA
TGCGCCAGCAGCCTAGGGACAGTGAACACTGAAGCTTTCTTT	CASSLGTVNTEAFF	NA	TRBV10-2	TRBJ1-1	TRBD1
TGCGCCAGCAGCAGTACGGGACTAGTCCGCACCGGGGAGCTGTTTTTT	CASSSTGLVRTGELFF	NA	TRBV5-1	TRBJ2-2	TRBD2
TGTGCCAGTAGTAGTAACAGATTCTCTGGGGCCAACGTCCTGACTTTC	CASSSNRFSGANVLTF	NA	TRBV19	TRBJ2-6	NA
TGTGCCAGCACCTACCGGGCGGGCCACGAGCAGTACTTC	CASTYRAGHEQYF	once	TRBV27	TRBJ2-7	NA
TGTGCCAGCAGCGCGATAGGGGGGGGCGCCGATAGGCCGCGTGGCTACACCTTC	CASSAIGGGADRPRGYTF	once	TRBV11-2	TRBJ1-2	NA
TGTGCCAGCAGCGTAGGGCAGGGGGCGACTGAAGCTTTCTTT	CASSVGQGATEAFF	NA	TRBV9	TRBJ1-1	TRBD1
TGCGCCAGCAGCCCCCTGGGACTAGCGGGGGAAGAGACCCAGTACTTC	CASSPLGLAGEETQYF	few	TRBV4-1	TRBJ2-5	TRBD2
TGTGCCATCCAGCGGCGGGCTAGCGGAAAAAGTAGCACAGATACGCAGTATTTT	CAIQRRASGKSSTDTQYF	NA	TRBV10-3	TRBJ2-3	TRBD2
TGTGCCAGCAGCTTGGACAGGGACCACGAGCAGTACTTC	CASSLDRDHEQYF	NA	TRBV7-2	TRBJ2-7	TRBD1
TGCAGCTTGAGAGGGCAGGGGAGAACAGGTGAAGCTTTCTTT	CSLRGQGRTGEAFF	NA	TRBV29-1	TRBJ1-1	NA
TGTGCCAGCAGTTACTCAGGGGGGGCCCTGAACACTGAAGCTTTCTTT	CASSYSGGALNTEAFF	few	TRBV6-6	TRBJ1-1	NA
TGCGCCAGCAGCTGGCAGGGTTCATTAATGAACACTGAAGCTTTCTTT	CASSWQGSLMNTEAFF	few	TRBV5-1	TRBJ1-1	NA
TGCGCCAGCAGCCAGACAGGGTTGCAAGAGACCCAGTACTTC	CASSQTGLQETQYF	NA	TRBV4-1	TRBJ2-5	TRBD1
TGTGCCAGCAGCTTAGAACTAGCGGGGAGAAATGAGCAGTTCTTC	CASSLELAGRNEQFF	NA	TRBV7-2	TRBJ2-1	TRBD2
TGTGCCAGCTCCTATAGCGGTTTGAACACCGGGGAGCTGTTTTTT	CASSYSGLNTGELFF	NA	TRBV2	TRBJ2-2	NA
TGCGCCAGCACCCAGACACAGGCTAGGGGTTCACCCCTCCACTTT	CASTQTQARGSPLHF	NA	TRBV5-1	TRBJ1-6	NA
TGTGCCAGCAGCTTAAGTCCGCAGGGGAGCTCCTACAATGAGCAGTTCTTC	CASSLSPQGSSYNEQFF	few	TRBV7-6	TRBJ2-1	NA
TGCAGCGTGAAGACAGGGGAAGAGACCCAGTACTTC	CSVKTGEETQYF	NA	TRBV29-1	TRBJ2-5	TRBD1
TGTGCCAGCAGACTGGGGCAGGGGGTCGAGCAGTACTTC	CASRLGQGVEQYF	NA	TRBV6-1	TRBJ2-7	TRBD1
TGTGCCAGTAGTATGGGGGGGATTACCTACGAGCAGTACTTC	CASSMGGITYEQYF	NA	TRBV19	TRBJ2-7	TRBD2
TGTGCCAGTAGTAGAGTTAGACAGCTTATGAACACTGAAGCTTTCTTT	CASSRVRQLMNTEAFF	NA	TRBV19	TRBJ1-1	NA
TGTGCCAGCAGCTTAAACAGGGCGGGCGTTAGCTCCTATAATTCACCCCTCCACTTT	CASSLNRAGVSSYNSPLHF	NA	TRBV7-9	TRBJ1-6	NA
TGCAGTGCTACACTAGGGGAGACCCAGTACTTC	CSATLGETQYF	NA	TRBV20-1	TRBJ2-5	NA
TGTGCCATCACCCCCAGGACTAGCGGGAGTACCTACGAGCAGTACTTC	CAITPRTSGSTYEQYF	NA	TRBV10-3	TRBJ2-7	TRBD2